This TCR beta chain was captured in a study of identical twins listed by TCRdb under 2016. As for the study more broadly: TCR alpha and beta repertoires from monozygotic twins, unrelated adults of various ages and cord blood were deep-sequenced to test whether fetal clonotypes persist. Replicate twin experiments were performed at different times using different library preparation protocols to rule out contamination.

All donors were healthy Caucasians. The twin cohort consisted of three pairs of female monozygotic twins, all aged roughly 18 to 29 years. Positive isolation kits from Invitrogen were used to isolate the CD4+ and CD8+ T cell populations. The CDR3 numbers 15 residues from cysteine through phenylalanine. The read is trimmed to its CDR3 DNA, 45 bases read in frame from base 1. Germline trimming amounts to 0 bases on V and 4 bases on J, with 6 as the count of junction bases outside the gene matches. The germline V gene sets CDR1 to MGHRA and CDR2 to YSYEKL. This clonotype has just a few counts. Its antigen is unknown. One base away there is no much larger clone; base qualities are not given. Study-level results and caveats: Out-of-frame TCR alpha sharing in monozygotic twins was systematically underestimated by recombination models, whereas sharing between unrelated individuals was in agreement with the recombination models. Zero-insertion analyses could be partly confounded by invariant T cells such as MAIT and iNKT, though diverse VJ usage argued against such confounding for most clonotypes. Out-of-frame TCR alpha sequences shared between twins showed an excess of low generation-probability sequences compared with coincidental sharing between unrelated individuals. Abundant cord blood beta clonotypes carried fewer insertions; young adult naive repertoires showed a weaker similar trend, while memory repertoires showed none. Because the same donors could not be followed over many years, the conclusions depended on cross-sectional statistical analysis. Excess twin sharing in beta out-of-frame sequences was weaker because fewer shared sequences lowered the signal-to-noise ratio.

Library method: 5' RACE. For sequencing, an Illumina HiSeq 2000 was employed. A universal primer binding site was added through template switching, and the final cDNA carried a unique molecular identifier so that TCR cDNA molecules could be counted accurately. Specific primers in the conserved constant-segment region were used to synthesize first-strand cDNA for TCR alpha and beta chains. Each cDNA library was double barcoded, with a SMART-Mk sample barcode plus Illumina barcodes, to control for contamination. Two successive PCR steps introduced TruSeq adapter sequences along with Illumina sample barcodes. The Illumina HiSeq platform was used with custom primers to sequence TCR alpha and beta cDNA libraries. The original pipeline was this. Raw reads were processed with MiGEC to extract unique molecular identifiers, and MiXCR was used to determine CDR3 positions. Recombination models were inferred per individual with the repgenHMM and IGoR tools using an EM algorithm. The analysis of shared clonotypes was done with the tcR package in R, with sharing normalized by the product of cloneset sizes. Out-of-frame nonproductive sequences were analyzed to study raw recombination free of thymic and clonal selection effects. TCRdb itself trimmed the public reads at Q25 with fastp, ran MiXCR and retained productive beta chains. Rows matching on CDR3 protein sequence are summarized as one entry with the most common DNA and genes. Clone size and V and J calls follow TCRdb, not the original study. This sample has around 470,000 distinct CDR3 sequences in its table, and around 14% of those were observed once. The ten biggest clones cover around 0.57% of the sample.

This sample also belongs to another study, concerning yellow fever vaccine responses in identical twins. As the second publication notes: According to the authors, the vaccine-induced T cell response in identical twins seemed to be partly convergent and partly specific to each individual. The study precisely tracked vaccine-responding T cell clones in identical twins.

The TCR comes from a woman under 30 in good health. The sample comprised CD4+ T cells sorted from blood. The V and J genes are TRBV4-1 and TRBJ2-7, and 7 bases in between align with TRBD2. The CDR3 protein sequence reads: CASSQDDAGVYEQYF. DNA sequence: TGCGCCAGCAGCCAAGATGACGCGGGAGTTTACGAGCAGTACTTC.